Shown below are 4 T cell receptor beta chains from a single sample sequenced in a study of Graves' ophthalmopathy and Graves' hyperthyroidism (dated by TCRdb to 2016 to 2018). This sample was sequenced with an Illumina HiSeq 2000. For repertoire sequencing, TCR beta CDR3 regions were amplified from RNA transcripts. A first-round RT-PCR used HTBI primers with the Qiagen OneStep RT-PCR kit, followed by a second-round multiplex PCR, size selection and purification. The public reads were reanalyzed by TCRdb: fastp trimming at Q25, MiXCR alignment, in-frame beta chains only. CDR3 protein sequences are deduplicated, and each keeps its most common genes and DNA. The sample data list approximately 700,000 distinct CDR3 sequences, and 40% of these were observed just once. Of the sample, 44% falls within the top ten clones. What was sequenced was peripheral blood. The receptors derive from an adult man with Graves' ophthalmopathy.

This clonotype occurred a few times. CDR3 sequence (DNA): TGCAGTGCTTCCCGGGGGACAGGGGGCAATCAGCCCCAGCATTTT. Protein: CSASRGTGGNQPQHF. J is TRBJ1-5 and V is TRBV20-1; 10 positions agree with TRBD1. V shed 5 bases, J shed 2 bases, and the junction held 6 bases outside the gene matches. The CDR3 spans 15 residues. The germline CDR1 and CDR2 sequences are DFQATT and SNEGSKA (reference sequence).

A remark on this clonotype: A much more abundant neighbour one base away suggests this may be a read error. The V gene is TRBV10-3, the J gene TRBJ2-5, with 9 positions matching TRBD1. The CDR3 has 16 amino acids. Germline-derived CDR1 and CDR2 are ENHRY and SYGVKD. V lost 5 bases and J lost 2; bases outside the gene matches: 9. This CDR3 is CAISLTTGGRQETQYF. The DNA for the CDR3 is TGTGCCATCAGTCTTACGACAGGGGGAAGGCAAGAGACCCAGTACTTC.

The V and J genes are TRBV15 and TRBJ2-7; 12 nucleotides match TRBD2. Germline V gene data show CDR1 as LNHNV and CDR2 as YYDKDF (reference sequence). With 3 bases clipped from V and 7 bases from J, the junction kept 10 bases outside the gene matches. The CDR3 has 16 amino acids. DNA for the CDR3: TGTGCCACCAGCAGCCCGCGACTAGCGGGAGTGGATGAGCAGTACTTC. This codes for CATSSPRLAGVDEQYF.

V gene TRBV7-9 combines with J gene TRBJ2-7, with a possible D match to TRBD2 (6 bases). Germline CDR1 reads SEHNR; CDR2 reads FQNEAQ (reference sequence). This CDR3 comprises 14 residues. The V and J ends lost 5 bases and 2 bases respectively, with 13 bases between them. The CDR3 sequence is CASSILGGTYEQYF. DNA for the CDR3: TGTGCCAGCAGCATATTGGGGGGAACCTACGAGCAGTACTTC.